This T cell receptor beta chain emerged from a study of cytomegalovirus exposure and HLA in healthy donors. Study results and limitations: The study carried out a later analysis of TCR beta sequences. It associated approximately 15,000 of them with specific HLA alleles at a false discovery rate of 0.05. When analyzed later, a missense DCLRE1C variant was found to be linked to TCR beta V- and J-gene trimming. The authors later found TCR association rates varying by HLA locus, with DRB1 most and HLA-C fewest. Despite most TCR sequences being rare, some public TCRs occurred in many donors.

For this clone: Antigen specificity is unknown.

The PCR employed 60 Vbeta primers together with 13 Jbeta primers. Clones were sequenced by immunoSEQ multiplex PCR, and TCRdb holds only the in-frame ones, with some missing. The table lists approximately 92,000 clones, roughly 80% of them singletons. From germline, CDR1 is SEHNR and CDR2 FQNEAQ (reference sequence). Losses at the gene ends were 2 bases for V and 4 bases for J; bases not matched to a gene: 7. This CDR3 has 16 amino acids. The chain employs TRBV7-9 and TRBJ2-2; 7 bases agree with TRBD1. The receptor's source is a girl aged 2-15 years in good health and CMV-seropositive. The sequenced material came from PBMCs. CDR3 residues: CASSLQATGPTGELFF. Here the CDR3 DNA reads TGTGCCAGCAGCTTACAAGCGACAGGGCCCACCGGGGAGCTGTTTTTT.